The 4 T cell receptor beta chains presented below share a single source sample, sequenced in a study of a mutant IDH1 vaccine in newly diagnosed glioma. The antigens for these receptors are not known. Time point denoted: week 47, end of study. Topical imiquimod accompanied each vaccine dose, which consisted of 300 ug of mutant IDH1 20-mer peptide. Assay used: immunoSEQ multiplex PCR; TCRdb lists only in-frame clones, some missing. The data hold about 34,000 clones, with about 87% observed a single time. This specimen was PBMCs, taken from a glioma patient whose treatment included an IDH1 peptide vaccine. All receptors derive from a woman aged 25 to 39 with glioma.

The chain links TRBV1 to TRBJ2-7; TRBD2 is the table's D call and was not checked against the DNA. TRBV1 is a pseudogene. The CDR3 runs 13 residues. The CDR3, as DNA: TGCACCAGCAGCCAAGATCTCGCCTACGAGCAGTACTTC. It encodes CTSSQDLAYEQYF.

This clone was seen once. The chain carries TRBV6-6 and TRBJ2-7, with D possibly matching TRBD2 (6 bases). CDR3 length: 13 residues. Germline-derived CDR1 and CDR2 are MNHNY and SVGAGI (reference sequence). Trimming removed 7 bases at V and 3 bases at J, with 13 bases between. CDR3 in DNA: TGTGCCAGCATGGGAGGCGGATTCTACGAGCAGTACTTC. Translation: CASMGGGFYEQYF.

This clone was detected only once. The V gene is TRBV19, the J gene TRBJ2-7; TRBD1 is a possible D gene (5 bases). Germline values: CDR1 LNHDA, CDR2 SQIVND (reference sequence). CDR3 length: 14 residues. The V end lost 2 bases, the J end lost 6 bases, and 14 bases lay between the germline ends. For the CDR3, the DNA is TGTGCCAGTAGTATAAACTCTGACAGTTCCGAGCAGTACTTC. Translating gives CASSINSDSSEQYF.

The chain links TRBV2 to TRBJ2-7; D is perhaps TRBD1 (6 bases). Trimming took off 3 bases at V and 2 bases at J, with 11 bases between the two ends. Germline CDR1 SNHLY, CDR2 FYNNEI. The CDR3 is 14 residues long. In DNA form, the CDR3 reads TGTGCCAGCAGTGAGCGGACAGCAGCCTACGAGCAGTACTTC. This gives the protein CASSERTAAYEQYF.